This T cell receptor beta chain derives from a study of T cells in Graves' hyperthyroidism and ophthalmopathy. Findings and limits, study-wide: The majority of expanded thyroid clonotypes above 0.001 also appeared in blood. From stable hyperthyroidism, ophthalmopathy was set apart by a 13 V-J model.

From germline, CDR1 is MNHNS and CDR2 SASEGT. V lost 6 bases and J lost 6; bases outside the gene matches: 12. This CDR3 is built from 15 residues. PBMCs were collected from an approximately 10 ml volume of fresh peripheral blood. Ten or more counts support this clonotype. Its antigen remains unknown. RNA transcripts provided the source from which TCR beta CDR3 regions were amplified. Researchers ran a first-round RT-PCR on the TCR CDR3 using the HTBI primer set. TCRdb redid the calling of the multiplex PCR reads with MiXCR, one entry per CDR3 protein. Among nearly 750,000 distinct CDR3 sequences listed, about a third were seen once.

This TCR came from a woman in her 40s with Graves' hyperthyroidism. The specimen sequenced was blood. The chain links TRBV6-1 to TRBJ2-7; 9 bases agree with TRBD1. CDR3 sequence (DNA): TGTGCCAGCAGGGACAGGGGCGGCAGCTACGGCGAGCAGTACTTC. Protein: CASRDRGGSYGEQYF.